This TCR beta chain came from a study of T-cell memory formation after mild COVID-19. Study information: TCR clusters were mostly donor specific. Study-level points and caveats: CM and EM subsets held most contracting CD4+ clones; EMRA held CD8+ ones.

In its sample, this clonotype was seen a few times. Its matching antigen is unknown. This CDR3 has 15 residues. The ends were cut back, 2 bases at V and 2 bases at J, with 9 bases in the middle. Germline V gives CDR1 SEHNR, CDR2 FQNEAQ (reference sequence). Constant-segment primers and 5'RACE yielded cDNA libraries for TCR alpha and TCR beta, each carrying sample barcodes and UMIs. One entry per CDR3 protein, called by TCRdb with MiXCR from the 5' RACE reads. The sample has approximately 240,000 distinct CDR3 sequences, 16% seen once; the top ten hold about 4%. The sample taken for sequencing was PBMCs or a T cell subset sorted from them (not recorded which). The sequence was obtained from a man between 18 and 35 years old who had mild COVID-19 (a few samples of this study predate the infection). Cell type and time point are not known. The rearrangement links TRBV7-9 to TRBJ1-4; no reliable D call. The DNA of the CDR3 is TGTGCCAGCAGCTTATTAGGGAATACTAATGAAAAACTGTTTTTT. This gives the protein CASSLLGNTNEKLFF.